This entry lists 13 T cell receptor beta chains sequenced from one sample in a study of cytomegalovirus exposure and HLA in healthy donors. Use of 60 Vbeta and 13 Jbeta primers characterized the PCR. Sequencing used immunoSEQ multiplex PCR; TCRdb keeps in-frame clones, though not all of them. Here the sample spans 150,000 to 200,000 clones, around three quarters being singletons. The specimen was PBMCs. The origin of the receptors is a man aged 45 to 65 in good health and CMV-seropositive.

CDR3 residues: CASSARDGGYEQYF. The CDR3 nucleotides are TGTGCCAGCTCAGCCCGGGACGGGGGCTACGAGCAGTACTTC. The chain joins TRBV18 to TRBJ2-7, with D maybe TRBD2 (6 bases). The CDR3 runs 14 residues. Germline V gives CDR1 KGHSH, CDR2 LQKENI. The V and J ends lost 5 bases and 3 bases respectively, with 14 bases between them. Full variable domain (remainder filled in from reference TRBV18 and TRBJ2-7): NAGVMQNPRHLVRRRGQEARLRCSPMKGHSHVYWYRQLPEEGLKFMVYLQKENIIDESGMPKERFSAEFPKEGPSILRIQQVVRGDSAAYFCASSARDGGYEQYFGPGTRLTVT.

This clone occurred a few times. The rearrangement links TRBV5-5 to TRBJ2-3; 12 nucleotides agree with TRBD2. V lost 5 bases to trimming and J lost 0 bases; unmatched junction nucleotides: 10. Germline V CDR1 and CDR2: SGHKS, YYEKEE (reference sequence). The CDR3 length is 18 residues. For the CDR3, the DNA is TGTGCCAGCAGTCCCGGACTAGCGGGGACCGATAGCACAGATACGCAGTATTTT. Translating it yields CASSPGLAGTDSTDTQYF.

This sequence joins TRBV29-1 and TRBJ1-2, with TRBD1 matching 7 bases. The germline CDR1 and CDR2 sequences are SQVTM and ANQGSEA. The CDR3 extends over 13 amino acids. The ends lost 7 bases at V and 3 bases at J; junction bases unmatched: 8. The CDR3 DNA sequence: TGCAGCGCCCAGACAGGGATCTACTATGGCTACACCTTC. Its translation: CSAQTGIYYGYTF.

The chain combines TRBV7-2 with TRBJ2-5; TRBD2 matches at 8 bases. Germline V lookup: CDR1 SGHTA, CDR2 FQGNSA. After removal of 1 base from V and 5 bases from J, the junction contained 9 bases not matched to a gene. The CDR3 runs to 16 residues. CDR3 DNA sequence: TGTGCCAGCAGCTTAGAGGGGGTAGCGGGGTGGGAGACCCAGTACTTC. Translating gives CASSLEGVAGWETQYF.

V gene TRBV11-3 combines with J gene TRBJ2-3; a possible D gene is TRBD2 (6 bases). Germline lookup yields CDR1 SGHNT and CDR2 YENEEA. Trimming shortened V by 1 base and J by 2 bases, and 10 bases separated the two germline ends. CDR3 length: 15 residues. CDR3 in DNA: TGTGCCAGCAGCTTAGGTGGGGGGAACACAGATACGCAGTATTTT. Amino acids: CASSLGGGNTDTQYF.

V gene TRBV18 combines with J gene TRBJ1-3; 9 positions match TRBD1. Germline assignment: CDR1 KGHSH and CDR2 LQKENI. V trimming: 6 bases; J trimming: 3 bases; junction bases outside the gene matches: 15. The CDR3 covers 18 residues. The CDR3 loop reads CASSVDRNRGHYGNTIYF. The CDR3 DNA reads as TGTGCCAGCTCCGTTGACCGAAACAGGGGGCATTATGGAAACACCATATATTTT.

V gene TRBV28 combines with J gene TRBJ1-4; TRBD1 matches at 8 bases. The V segment lost 4 bases and the J segment 7 bases; nucleotides outside the gene matches: 5. Per germline, CDR1 MDHEN and CDR2 SYDVKM. This CDR3 has 14 amino acids. The CDR3, as DNA: TGTGCCAGCAGTTCACAGGGGGTTTCTGAAAAACTGTTTTTT. It encodes CASSSQGVSEKLFF. Based on the CDR3 plus reference TRBV28 and TRBJ1-4, the full variable domain is DVKVTQSSRYLVKRTGEKVFLECVQDMDHENMFWYRQDPGLGLRLIYFSYDVKMKEKGDIPEGYSVSREKKERFSLILESASTNQTSMYLCASSSQGVSEKLFFGSGTQLSVL.

This chain joins TRBV4-1 and TRBJ2-5; 10 nucleotides match TRBD1. Trimming at V came to 1 base and at J to 1 base, leaving 3 bases not matched to a gene. CDR3 length: 16 amino acids. The germline CDR1 and CDR2 sequences are MGHRA and YSYEKL. CDR3 sequence reads: CASSQAGQGFQETQYF. CDR3 in DNA: TGCGCCAGCAGCCAAGCGGGACAGGGGTTCCAAGAGACCCAGTACTTC.

The sample holds a few counts of this clone. The chain links TRBV10-3 to TRBJ2-3; the D is unclear. V gave up 3 bases and J gave up 6 bases, with 4 bases separating them. This CDR3 has 11 amino acids. Germline-derived CDR1 and CDR2 are ENHRY and SYGVKD. The CDR3 sequence: CAISDLDTQYF. As DNA, the CDR3 is TGTGCCATCAGTGATCTGGATACGCAGTATTTT.

The chain combines TRBV6-6 with TRBJ1-1; a weak D match, TRBD1 (6 bases). Trimming took off 2 bases at V and 1 base at J, with 11 bases between the two ends. The germline CDR1 and CDR2 sequences are MNHNY and SVGAGI (reference sequence). The CDR3 totals 15 residues. The CDR3 region has the DNA TGTGCCAGCAGTTACGGGGGCGCGGGGAACACTGAAGCTTTCTTT. Its translation is CASSYGGAGNTEAFF.

The genes are TRBV5-1 and TRBJ2-1, with D possibly TRBD1 on 6 matching bases. This CDR3 spans 13 amino acids. V was shortened by 8 bases and J by 7 bases, with 16 bases between the two germline ends. Germline V gene lookup returns CDR1 SGHRS and CDR2 YFSETQ. The CDR3 loop is CASTARGPNEQFF. The CDR3 coding sequence is TGCGCCAGTACGGCCAGGGGTCCGAATGAGCAGTTCTTC.

The chain has TRBV7-2 and TRBJ1-1; no clear D gene. The CDR3 has 14 residues. CDR1 and CDR2 from the germline V gene are SGHTA and FQGNSA. V lost 3 bases and J 0 bases, leaving 8 bases between the germline ends. The DNA of the CDR3 is TGTGCCAGCAGCTTCCCGAGGGTGAACACTGAAGCTTTCTTT. Protein: CASSFPRVNTEAFF. The full variable domain, in which reference TRBV7-2 and TRBJ1-1 provide the parts outside the CDR3, is GAGVSQSPSNKVTEKGKDVELRCDPISGHTALYWYRQSLGQGLEFLIYFQGNSAPDKSGLPSDRFSAERTGGSVSTLTIQRTQQEDSAVYLCASSFPRVNTEAFFGQGTRLTVV.

This CDR3 reads CASSPRRGADTQYF. In DNA, the CDR3 is TGTGCCAGCAGCCCAAGGCGGGGGGCGGATACGCAGTATTTT. The rearrangement links TRBV7-6 to TRBJ2-3; 8 positions match TRBD2. Germline V gene lookup returns CDR1 SGHVS and CDR2 FNYEAQ. Unmatched junction bases numbered 7, after V lost 5 bases and J lost 6 bases. This CDR3 spans 14 amino acids.